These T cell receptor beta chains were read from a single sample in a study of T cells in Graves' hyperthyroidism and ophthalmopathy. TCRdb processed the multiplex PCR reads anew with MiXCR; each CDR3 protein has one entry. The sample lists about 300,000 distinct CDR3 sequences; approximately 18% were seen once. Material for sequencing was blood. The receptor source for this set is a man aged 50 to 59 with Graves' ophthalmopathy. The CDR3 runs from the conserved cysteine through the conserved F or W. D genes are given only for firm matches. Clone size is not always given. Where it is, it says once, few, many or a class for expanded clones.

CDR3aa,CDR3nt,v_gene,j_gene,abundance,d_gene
CASSARTNYGNTIYF,TGTGCCAGCAGCGCCAGGACAAACTACGGAAACACCATATATTTT,TRBV2,TRBJ1-3,many,-
CASSFIGSSAGTGVSNQPQHF,TGTGCCAGCAGTTTCATCGGGAGCAGCGCAGGGACGGGGGTGAGCAATCAGCCCCAGCATTTT,TRBV28,TRBJ1-5,many,-
CASSHYGYTF,TGTGCCAGCAGCCACTATGGCTACACCTTC,TRBV5-1,TRBJ1-2,-,-
CASGYPSNQPQHF,TGTGCCAGTGGGTACCCTAGCAATCAGCCCCAGCATTTT,TRBV19,TRBJ1-5,-,-
CASSLRTTYEQYF,TGCGCCAGCAGCTTAAGGACTACCTACGAGCAGTACTTC,TRBV5-1,TRBJ2-7,few,-
CASSLEVPPNTGELFF,TGTGCCAGCAGCTTAGAAGTCCCACCCAACACCGGGGAGCTGTTTTTT,TRBV11-2,TRBJ2-2,many,-
CATSDPTGSPYNEQFF,TGTGCCACCAGTGACCCAACCGGGAGCCCCTACAATGAGCAGTTCTTC,TRBV24-1,TRBJ2-1,-,-
CSARVYRETQYF,TGCAGTGCTAGAGTGTACCGAGAGACCCAGTACTTC,TRBV20-1,TRBJ2-5,-,-
CASSLSVGGYEQYF,TGCGCCAGCAGCTTGAGCGTAGGAGGTTACGAGCAGTACTTC,TRBV5-1,TRBJ2-7,few,-
CSVAPGTSAYNEQFF,TGCAGTGTCGCACCCGGGACTAGCGCCTACAATGAGCAGTTCTTC,TRBV20-1,TRBJ2-1,many,TRBD2
CASRQGIVAGELFF,TGTGCCAGCAGACAGGGAATCGTGGCCGGGGAGCTGTTTTTT,TRBV5-5,TRBJ2-2,few,-
CASSWEVDSGSTTDTQYF,TGTGCCAGCAGTTGGGAGGTGGACAGCGGGAGCACCACAGATACGCAGTATTTT,TRBV28,TRBJ2-3,many,TRBD2
CASSLAGGNTEAFF,TGTGCCAGCAGCTTAGCGGGAGGGAACACTGAAGCTTTCTTT,TRBV7-8,TRBJ1-1,many,-
CAWTPGQTYEQYF,TGTGCCTGGACCCCGGGACAAACCTACGAGCAGTACTTC,TRBV30,TRBJ2-7,-,-
CSVGTSGTQSLFF,TGCAGCGTTGGGACTAGCGGGACCCAGTCGCTGTTTTTT,TRBV29-1,TRBJ2-2,once,TRBD2
CASSPEPGLVYEQYF,TGCGCCAGCAGCCCGGAGCCAGGATTGGTCTACGAGCAGTACTTC,TRBV5-1,TRBJ2-7,many,-
CASSLVAGALGHNEQFF,TGTGCCAGCAGCTTGGTAGCGGGAGCTTTAGGACACAATGAGCAGTTCTTC,TRBV5-6,TRBJ2-1,-,TRBD2
CASKTPGTGAYEQYF,TGTGCCAGCAAGACCCCCGGGACAGGGGCGTACGAGCAGTACTTC,TRBV28,TRBJ2-7,few,TRBD1
CASSLLGVASGNGSEQYF,TGTGCCAGCAGCTTATTGGGGGTGGCTAGCGGGAATGGTTCCGAGCAGTACTTC,TRBV11-2,TRBJ2-7,many,TRBD2
CASGFGLSPTDTQYF,TGTGCTAGTGGTTTTGGCCTCTCCCCCACAGATACGCAGTATTTT,TRBV12-5,TRBJ2-3,few,-
CASSPLSGRNTGELFF,TGTGCCAGCAGTCCCCTCAGCGGGAGGAACACCGGGGAGCTGTTTTTT,TRBV6-1,TRBJ2-2,-,TRBD2
CASSFRALYGYTF,TGTGCCAGCAGTTTCAGGGCGCTCTATGGCTACACCTTC,TRBV6-2/TRBV6-3,TRBJ1-2,few,-
CASSAQAYSPLHF,TGTGCCAGCAGTGCTCAGGCCTATTCACCCCTCCACTTT,TRBV2,TRBJ1-6,many,-
CASSFDHIQYF,TGTGCCTCCAGCTTCGACCACATTCAGTACTTC,TRBV10-3,TRBJ2-4,few,-
CASSPLSGKKNNEQFF,TGTGCCAGCAGCCCCCTTAGCGGGAAAAAGAACAATGAGCAGTTCTTC,TRBV28,TRBJ2-1,few,TRBD2
CASGGQGAGGHEQYF,TGTGCCAGCGGGGGGCAAGGAGCGGGAGGACACGAGCAGTACTTC,TRBV28,TRBJ2-7,few,TRBD2
CASSLSTDTQYF,TGCGCCAGCAGCCTAAGCACAGATACGCAGTATTTT,TRBV7-2,TRBJ2-3,many,-
CASNELRTGQAFF,TGTGCCAGCAATGAGCTGAGGACAGGGCAAGCTTTCTTT,TRBV2,TRBJ1-1,many,TRBD1
CASSPGWDRGFQPQHF,TGTGCCAGTAGCCCGGGGTGGGACAGGGGGTTTCAGCCCCAGCATTTT,TRBV19,TRBJ1-5,-,TRBD1
CASSLAMAGRTEAFF,TGTGCCAGCAGCTTAGCTATGGCAGGGAGGACTGAAGCTTTCTTT,TRBV7-2,TRBJ1-1,-,-
CASSQGFLSEQHF,TGTGCCAGCAGTCAGGGGTTTTTAAGCGAGCAGCACTTC,TRBV28,TRBJ2-7,once,-
CASSYGEGSYEQYF,TGTGCCAGCAGTTACGGGGAGGGGTCCTACGAGCAGTACTTC,TRBV6-9,TRBJ2-7,few,TRBD2
CASSLGTSGHEQFF,TGCGCCAGCAGCTTGGGGACTAGCGGTCATGAGCAGTTCTTC,TRBV5-1,TRBJ2-1,few,TRBD2
CASKYRGPLRNTEAFF,TGTGCCAGCAAGTACAGGGGCCCACTCAGGAACACTGAAGCTTTCTTT,TRBV28,TRBJ1-1,-,TRBD1
CASSPGTTYTQYF,TGTGCCAGCAGCCCGGGGACTACATATACGCAGTATTTT,TRBV7-9,TRBJ2-3,few,TRBD2
CASSSPASTDTQYF,TGTGCCAGCAGCTCCCCAGCTTCGACAGATACGCAGTATTTT,TRBV7-3,TRBJ2-3,many,-
CASSVGLASLYEQYF,TGTGCCAGCAGTGTCGGACTAGCGAGCCTCTACGAGCAGTACTTC,TRBV12-3/TRBV12-4,TRBJ2-7,many,TRBD2
CASSPEGGSNQPQHF,TGTGCCAGCTCCCCCGAAGGCGGTAGCAATCAGCCCCAGCATTTT,TRBV18,TRBJ1-5,many,-
CASSETGRGPTNYGYTF,TGTGCCAGCAGTGAAACTGGCAGGGGACCGACTAACTATGGCTACACCTTC,TRBV9,TRBJ1-2,-,-
CSAVRTGANYGYTF,TGCAGTGCTGTCCGGACAGGGGCCAACTATGGCTACACCTTC,TRBV20-1,TRBJ1-2,few,TRBD1